These 8 T cell receptor beta chains were sequenced from one sample in a study of control samples from healthy donors and cancer patients. TCRdb keeps only in-frame clones here, not all; method: immunoSEQ multiplex PCR. The data contain tens of thousands of clones, around nine tenths of them singletons. Sequenced: PBMCs. The receptors were sampled from a man aged 30-40 years with colorectal cancer.

The chain couples TRBV19 to TRBJ1-4, with 9 positions matching TRBD1. Unmatched junction bases numbered 9, after V lost 8 bases and J lost 8 bases. The germline CDR1 and CDR2 sequences are LNHDA and SQIVND (reference sequence). This CDR3 is 14 amino acids long. CDR3 in amino acids: CASARTGESEKLFF. CDR3 in DNA: TGTGCCAGTGCTCGGACAGGGGAGAGCGAAAAACTGTTTTTT.

V and J are TRBV2 and TRBJ2-1; 8 positions match TRBD1. V shed 7 bases, J shed 1 base, and the junction held 6 bases outside the gene matches. This CDR3 spans 15 amino acids. Germline CDR1 reads SNHLY; CDR2 reads FYNNEI. The CDR3 DNA is TGTGCCAGCAAACCACAGGGGGGATCCTACAATGAGCAGTTCTTC. Its protein is CASKPQGGSYNEQFF.

This chain uses TRBV12-3 or TRBV12-4 with TRBJ1-3; tentatively, D is TRBD1 (5 bases). The CDR3 sequence is 13 residues long. Trimming shortened V by 1 base and J by 4 bases, and 5 bases separated the two germline ends. The DNA of the CDR3 is TGTGCCAGCAGTTTAGGGGGCGGAAACACCATATATTTT. It encodes CASSLGGGNTIYF.

The rearrangement joins TRBV19 to TRBJ1-3; D is uncertain. V was pared by 6 bases and J by 0 bases, with 21 bases between. This CDR3 is built from 18 residues. Germline assignment: CDR1 LNHDA and CDR2 SQIVND (reference sequence). The CDR3 spells CASSSALPGSHSGNTIYF. CDR3 in DNA: TGTGCCAGTAGCAGTGCCCTACCCGGCAGCCACTCTGGAAACACCATATATTTT.

The V and J genes are TRBV11-2 and TRBJ1-2; maybe TRBD1 (5 bases). CDR3 length: 16 amino acids. Germline values: CDR1 SGHAT, CDR2 FQNNGV. V lost 4 bases and J lost 6, with 21 bases in between. CDR3 nucleotides: TGTGCCAGCAGCTCACCTAACCGGGGGGTCGGGGATGGCTACACCTTC. This translates into CASSSPNRGVGDGYTF.

The J gene is TRBJ1-4, the V gene TRBV4-2; D unresolved. V shed 3 bases and J shed 12 bases, with 11 bases lying between them. Germline-derived CDR1 and CDR2 are LGHNA and YNFKEQ. This CDR3 contains 12 residues. CDR3 DNA sequence: TGTGCCAGCAGCCATCCCGGACTGGAACTGTTTTTT. Its protein is CASSHPGLELFF.

CDR3 loop: CASSETWTGRYEQYF. The CDR3 DNA sequence: TGTGCCAGCAGTGAAACTTGGACAGGTCGCTACGAGCAGTACTTC. This chain connects TRBV2 to TRBJ2-7, with 7 bases lining up with TRBD1. The ends lost 2 bases at V and 3 bases at J; junction bases unmatched: 7. The CDR3 consists of 15 residues. Germline lookup yields CDR1 SNHLY and CDR2 FYNNEI.

The gene calls are TRBV3-1 (or the pseudogene TRBV3-2) and TRBJ2-3; a weak D match, TRBD2 (5 bases). Germline CDR1 reads LGHDT; CDR2 reads YNNKEL (reference sequence). The CDR3 has 14 amino acids. Trimming took 1 base from V and 10 from J, leaving 15 bases between them. The CDR3 nucleotides are TGTGCCAGCAGCCAAGTCCTAGCTTCGGAGTCGCAGTATTTT. Translating it yields CASSQVLASESQYF.